A single sample is the source of the 20 T cell receptor beta chains below, sequenced in a study of T-cell memory formation after mild COVID-19. Via MiXCR, TCRdb re-called the 5' RACE reads, giving one row per CDR3 protein. The sample contains more than 450,000 distinct CDR3 sequences, more than 15% of which appear only once. The sample consisted of PBMCs or a T cell subset sorted from them (not recorded which). These receptors were taken from an adult woman who had mild COVID-19 (a few samples of this study predate the infection). Cell type and time point are not known.

This rearrangement joins TRBV5-1 to TRBJ2-1; D assignment may be TRBD1 or TRBD2 (5 bases each). V lost 0 bases and J lost 0, with 13 bases in between. CDR3 length: 17 residues. Germline loops: CDR1 SGHRS, CDR2 YFSETQ. The CDR3 is CASSLVRVGGSYNEQFF. CDR3 coding DNA: TGCGCCAGCAGCTTGGTTAGGGTTGGGGGCTCCTACAATGAGCAGTTCTTC. Full variable domain (rest looked up from reference TRBV5-1 and TRBJ2-1): KAGVTQTPRYLIKTRGQQVTLSCSPISGHRSVSWYQQTPGQGLQFLFEYFSETQRNKGNFPGRFSGRQFSNSRSEMNVSTLELGDSALYLCASSLVRVGGSYNEQFFGPGTRLTVL.

The sample holds a few counts of this clonotype. This chain links TRBV3-1 with TRBJ2-5; D might be TRBD1 or TRBD2, each matching 5 bases. The CDR3 totals 14 residues. V was pared by 3 bases and J by 7 bases, with 15 bases between. Germline V gene sequence: CDR1 LGHDT, CDR2 YNNKEL (reference sequence). CDR3 loop: CASSHLGTTWTQYF. The CDR3 nucleotides read TGTGCCAGCAGCCACCTGGGGACCACTTGGACCCAGTACTTC.

The chain recombines TRBV12-3 or TRBV12-4 with TRBJ2-6, with TRBD1 matching over 10 bases. The CDR3 is 20 amino acids. V shed 5 bases and J 3 bases; nucleotides not matched to a gene: 16. CDR3 residues: CASSTILGRQGAIGANVLTF. DNA of the CDR3: TGTGCCAGCAGTACGATCCTCGGGCGACAGGGGGCTATTGGGGCCAACGTCCTGACTTTC.

This clonotype was seen only a few times. The rearrangement joins TRBV6-6 to TRBJ1-1; maybe TRBD1 (6 bases). The germline CDR1 and CDR2 sequences are MNHNY and SVGAGI (reference sequence). The V gene lost 8 bases and the J gene lost 3 bases, with 16 bases spanning the gap. This CDR3 is 14 amino acids long. The CDR3 protein is CASVTGRADTEAFF. For the CDR3, the DNA is TGTGCCAGCGTCACAGGGAGGGCGGACACTGAAGCTTTCTTT.

This clonotype was detected only a few times. The J gene is TRBJ1-1, the V gene TRBV7-9; no reliable D call. Germline CDR1 is SEHNR and CDR2 is FQNEAQ (reference sequence). The CDR3 contains 13 residues. V was pared by 7 bases and J by 1 base, with 10 bases between. The CDR3 sequence: CASNRPENTEAFF. CDR3 DNA: TGTGCCAGCAACCGACCGGAGAACACTGAAGCTTTCTTT.

CDR3 sequence reads: CASSPSGRRANTEAFF. As DNA, the CDR3 is TGTGCCAGCTCACCCTCGGGACGTCGGGCGAACACTGAAGCTTTCTTT. The chain has TRBV18 and TRBJ1-1; TRBD1 might be the D (5 bases). Per the germline V gene, CDR1 is KGHSH and CDR2 is LQKENI. The CDR3 has 16 amino acids. The V end was cut by 3 bases, the J end by 1 base, with 15 bases between.

The CDR3 sequence: CASSLEQTNEKLFF. CDR3 DNA sequence: TGCGCCAGCAGCTTGGAACAGACGAATGAAAAACTGTTTTTT. The chain has TRBV5-1 and TRBJ1-4; no clear D gene. Germline V gene sequence: CDR1 SGHRS, CDR2 YFSETQ. The CDR3 is made up of 14 amino acids. The germline V and J ends were trimmed by 0 bases and 5 bases, with 8 bases remaining between them.

The chain joins TRBV20-1 to TRBJ2-5; D unresolved. CDR3 length equals 12 residues. CDR1 is DFQATT and CDR2 is SNEGSKA in the germline V gene (reference sequence). V was cut by 3 bases and J by 5 bases, with 10 bases left in between. The CDR3 coding sequence is TGCAGTGCTAGCCACACTTTGGAGACCCAGTACTTC. Its translation: CSASHTLETQYF.

This clonotype has at least ten counts. The gene calls are TRBV7-9 and TRBJ2-5; TRBD2 might be the D (6 bases). The CDR3 has 13 residues. Germline V gives CDR1 SEHNR, CDR2 FQNEAQ (reference sequence). V shed 4 bases and J shed 9 bases, with 15 bases lying between them. The CDR3 reads CASSSWTGGAQYF. CDR3 nucleotides: TGTGCCAGCAGCTCCTGGACCGGAGGGGCCCAGTACTTC.

V is TRBV4-1 and J is TRBJ1-3, with D possibly being TRBD1 (6 bases). Germline V lookup: CDR1 MGHRA, CDR2 YSYEKL. V was shortened by 3 bases and J by 4 bases, with 13 bases between the two germline ends. The CDR3 is made up of 15 amino acids. CDR3 loop: CASSQLTGSGNTIYF. DNA of the CDR3: TGCGCCAGCAGCCAGCTAACAGGGTCCGGAAACACCATATATTTT.

The chain couples TRBV3-1 to TRBJ2-4; tentative D call: TRBD1 (5 bases). The ends were cut back, 2 bases at V and 5 bases at J, with 13 bases in the middle. The CDR3 is made up of 15 amino acids. Germline V gene lookup returns CDR1 LGHDT and CDR2 YNNKEL (reference sequence). CDR3 nucleotides: TGTGCCAGCAGCCAATTTGGCAGGGAAGAAAACATTCAGTACTTC. Its protein product is CASSQFGREENIQYF.

J is TRBJ1-1 and V is TRBV20-1; D is uncertain. This CDR3 is 11 amino acids long. The V end was cut by 4 bases, the J end by 7 bases, with 10 bases between. Germline-derived CDR1 and CDR2 are DFQATT and SNEGSKA (reference sequence). The CDR3 here is CSATAGGEAFF. CDR3 coding DNA: TGCAGTGCTACGGCCGGTGGTGAAGCTTTCTTT.

This clonotype was detected only a few times. The chain is built from TRBV7-6 and TRBJ1-1, with 7 bases lining up with TRBD1. The V segment lost 5 bases and the J segment 3 bases; nucleotides outside the gene matches: 3. The CDR3 consists of 13 residues. Germline V gene lookup returns CDR1 SGHVS and CDR2 FNYEAQ. The CDR3 coding sequence is TGTGCCAGCAGCCTACAGGGGTACACTGAAGCTTTCTTT. Its translation is CASSLQGYTEAFF.

The chain uses TRBV7-2 and TRBJ1-5; 7 bases are a match to TRBD1. V was pared by 4 bases and J by 6 bases, with 6 bases of the junction left unmatched. From germline, CDR1 is SGHTA and CDR2 FQGNSA. This CDR3 spans 14 amino acids. CDR3: CASSSHRGGQPQHF. Here the CDR3 DNA reads TGTGCCAGCAGCTCCCACAGGGGCGGTCAGCCCCAGCATTTT. Complete variable domain (other parts from reference TRBV7-2 and TRBJ1-5): GAGVSQSPSNKVTEKGKDVELRCDPISGHTALYWYRQSLGQGLEFLIYFQGNSAPDKSGLPSDRFSAERTGGSVSTLTIQRTQQEDSAVYLCASSSHRGGQPQHFGDGTRLSIL.

Only a few counts were recorded for this clonotype. The V and J genes are TRBV7-2 and TRBJ2-7; weak D call: TRBD2 (6 bases). The germline V gene has CDR1 SGHTA and CDR2 FQGNSA. The CDR3 is 13 amino acids. Trimming left V 1 base short and J 7 bases short, with 11 bases between. The CDR3 DNA sequence: TGTGCCAGCAGCTTAGGCGGCGGGAAAGAGCAGTACTTC. Translation: CASSLGGGKEQYF.

CDR3: CASNPTGVNIQYF. The CDR3, as DNA: TGTGCCAGCAATCCAACAGGGGTAAACATTCAGTACTTC. V and J are TRBV27 and TRBJ2-4; 7 nucleotides line up with TRBD1. The CDR3 extends over 13 amino acids. Germline V gives CDR1 MNHEY, CDR2 SMNVEV (reference sequence). J lost 6 bases, V lost 7 bases, and 6 bases had no gene match.

J is TRBJ2-7 and V is TRBV20-1, with TRBD1 identical over 9 bases. V gave up 5 bases and J gave up 0 bases; unmatched junction bases: 2. Germline V gene lookup returns CDR1 DFQATT and CDR2 SNEGSKA (reference sequence). This CDR3 has 13 amino acids. CDR3 DNA: TGCAGTGCTCTGACAGGGGGCTCCTACGAGCAGTACTTC. Translated, it gives CSALTGGSYEQYF.

This clonotype has a count of ten or more. This sequence joins TRBV12-3 or TRBV12-4 and TRBJ2-7; TRBD1 agrees at 8 bases. The CDR3 extends over 14 amino acids. With V trimmed by 5 bases and J by 3 bases, 6 bases remained unmatched. CDR3 bases: TGTGCCAGCAGTCCGGGACAGGAGTACTACGAGCAGTACTTC. It yields the protein CASSPGQEYYEQYF.

This clonotype was counted only a few times. The chain's CDR3 is CATSDGETGELFF. In DNA, the CDR3 is TGTGCCACCAGTGATGGGGAAACTGGGGAGCTGTTTTTT. The chain uses TRBV24-1 and TRBJ2-2, with D hard to call. The germline V gene has CDR1 KGHDR and CDR2 SFDVKD. Trimming stripped 3 bases from V and 8 bases from J, with 9 bases between. The CDR3 is 13 amino acids.

This clonotype turned up a few times. The chain couples TRBV14 to TRBJ1-1; 7 nucleotides align to TRBD1. Per germline, CDR1 SGHDN and CDR2 FVKESK. V was clipped by 5 bases and J by 1 base; unmatched bases: 10. This CDR3 is 16 amino acids long. The CDR3 sequence: CASSDELQGRNTEAFF. In DNA, the CDR3 is TGTGCCAGCAGCGACGAGTTACAGGGGCGGAACACTGAAGCTTTCTTT.